This is a list of T cell receptor beta chains from one sample in a study of T cells in tumors after PD-1 blockade. Method: immunoSEQ multiplex PCR; TCRdb's copy keeps in-frame clones and lacks some. This sample carries 40,000 to 55,000 clones, approximately 75% of them seen once, and the ten largest clones take about a sixth. Sequences were derived from PBMCs, sampled before anti-PD-1 treatment. The receptor source for this set is a human donor with basal cell carcinoma. CDR3s include the opening cysteine and the closing phenylalanine or tryptophan. A D gene is named only where the DNA matches it firmly. Size tells how often a clone was seen (once, few, many) or the class of an expanded clone, and some rows leave it out.

j_call	v_call	d_call	clone_size	cdr3_nt	cdr3_aa
TRBJ1-1	TRBV5-4	TRBD1	NA	TGTGCCAGCAGCTCGGGGGACAGGGGGCAGGGAGAGAACACTGAAGCTTTCTTT	CASSSGDRGQGENTEAFF
TRBJ2-3	TRBV29-1	TRBD1	few	TGCAGCGTTGGCATCAGGGGGCGAGCAGATACGCAGTATTTT	CSVGIRGRADTQYF
TRBJ2-3	TRBV7-2	NA	once	TGTGCCAGCAGCTTAGCCCAGCTGGCGCAGTATTTT	CASSLAQLAQYF
TRBJ1-4	TRBV27	NA	NA	TGTGCCAGCAGTTTATCCAGATATGAAAAACTGTTTTTT	CASSLSRYEKLFF
TRBJ2-3	TRBV5-1	TRBD1	NA	TGCGCCAGCAGCCCAAATACGGACAGGGGGGTTGTAGATACGCAGTATTTT	CASSPNTDRGVVDTQYF
TRBJ2-5	TRBV15	NA	NA	TGTGCCACCAGCAGAGCTAGACGGTTCCAAGAGACCCAGTACTTC	CATSRARRFQETQYF
TRBJ2-7	TRBV7-2	TRBD1	NA	TGTGCCAGCAGCTTCGACAGGGCCGGGTCGCAGTACTTC	CASSFDRAGSQYF
TRBJ1-5	TRBV19	NA	NA	TGTGCCAGTATCGAGGGGGTGGGAACTCAGCATTTT	CASIEGVGTQHF
TRBJ1-2	TRBV7-2	TRBD1	NA	TGTGCCAGCAGCTCCCGACAGGGGGGTAGCTATGGCTACACCTTC	CASSSRQGGSYGYTF
TRBJ2-2	TRBV9	TRBD1	NA	TGTGCCAGCAGCTTAACTACACAGGGGAGCCTTTTCAGCACCGGGGAGCTGTTTTTT	CASSLTTQGSLFSTGELFF
TRBJ1-5	TRBV28	NA	once	TGTGCCAGCAGCCTCGGACAGAAATTCATTCTTGCCAGCAATCAGCCCCAGCATTTT	CASSLGQKFILASNQPQHF
TRBJ2-3	TRBV30	TRBD2	few	TGTGCCTGGAGTGCAGGACTAGCGGATACGCAGTATTTT	CAWSAGLADTQYF
TRBJ1-5	TRBV4-1	NA	few	TGCGCCAGCAGCCAAGAACACCAGGGTAGGCAGCCCCAGCATTTT	CASSQEHQGRQPQHF